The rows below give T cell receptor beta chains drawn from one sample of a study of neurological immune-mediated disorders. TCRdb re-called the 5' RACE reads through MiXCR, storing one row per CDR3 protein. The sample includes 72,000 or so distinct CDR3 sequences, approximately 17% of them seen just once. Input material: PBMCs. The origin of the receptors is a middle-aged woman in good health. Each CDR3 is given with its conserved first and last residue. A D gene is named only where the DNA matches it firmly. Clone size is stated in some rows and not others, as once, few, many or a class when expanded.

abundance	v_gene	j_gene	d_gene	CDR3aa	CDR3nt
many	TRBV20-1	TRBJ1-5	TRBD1	CSAWDSLLGSDQPQHF	TGCAGTGCTTGGGACAGCCTTCTAGGGTCCGATCAGCCCCAGCATTTT
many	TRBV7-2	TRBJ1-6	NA	CASSLQHSYNSPLHF	TGTGCCAGCAGTCTTCAACATAGCTATAATTCACCCCTCCACTTT
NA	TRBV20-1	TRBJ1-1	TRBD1	CSARGGQGHTEAFF	TGCAGTGCTAGAGGGGGACAGGGACACACTGAAGCTTTCTTT
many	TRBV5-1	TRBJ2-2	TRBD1	CASSLAIAGTGNTGELFF	TGCGCCAGCAGCTTGGCCATAGCTGGGACAGGGAACACCGGGGAGCTGTTTTTT
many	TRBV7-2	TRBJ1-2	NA	CASSLGGRAYGYTF	TGTGCCAGCAGCTTAGGAGGCAGGGCCTATGGCTACACCTTC
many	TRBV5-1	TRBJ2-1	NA	CASSSPPLQFF	TGCGCCAGCAGCTCCCCCCCTTTGCAGTTCTTC
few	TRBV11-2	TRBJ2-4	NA	CASSLNYDIQYF	TGTGCCAGCAGCTTGAACTATGACATTCAGTACTTC
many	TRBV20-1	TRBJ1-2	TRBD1	CSSTLGQEGHYGYTF	TGCAGTTCCACTCTTGGACAGGAGGGGCACTATGGCTACACCTTC
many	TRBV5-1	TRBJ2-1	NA	CASTLGGAWGEQFF	TGCGCCAGCACCTTAGGGGGGGCTTGGGGTGAGCAGTTCTTC
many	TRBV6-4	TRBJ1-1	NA	CASSEGQNTEAFF	TGTGCCAGCAGTGAAGGACAGAACACTGAAGCTTTCTTT
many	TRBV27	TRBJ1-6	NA	CASSSSPGGDNSPLHF	TGTGCCAGCAGTTCCTCCCCCGGAGGGGATAATTCACCCCTCCACTTT
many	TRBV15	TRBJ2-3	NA	CATSSMGGGEDTQYF	TGTGCCACCAGCAGTATGGGGGGTGGGGAAGATACGCAGTATTTT
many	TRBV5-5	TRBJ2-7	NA	CASSLTGNQAEQYF	TGTGCCAGCAGCTTGACAGGGAATCAGGCCGAGCAGTACTTC
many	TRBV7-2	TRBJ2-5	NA	CATGFGGETQYF	TGTGCCACCGGTTTTGGTGGGGAGACCCAGTACTTC
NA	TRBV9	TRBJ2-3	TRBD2	CASSVRYSGRYNTDTQYF	TGCGCCAGCAGCGTTCGGTATAGCGGGAGATATAACACAGATACGCAGTATTTT
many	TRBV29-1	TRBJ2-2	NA	CSAAGHQNTGELFF	TGCAGCGCCGCGGGACACCAGAACACCGGGGAGCTGTTTTTT
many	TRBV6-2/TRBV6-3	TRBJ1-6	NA	CASKVGSYNSPLHF	TGTGCCAGCAAGGTGGGCTCCTATAATTCACCCCTCCACTTT
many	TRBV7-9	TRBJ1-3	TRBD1	CASSPYRGARGNTIYF	TGTGCCAGCAGCCCGTACAGGGGCGCGCGGGGAAACACCATATATTTT
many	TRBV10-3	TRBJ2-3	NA	CAISGGDSTGDTQYF	TGTGCCATCAGTGGTGGGGATTCTACCGGAGATACGCAGTATTTT
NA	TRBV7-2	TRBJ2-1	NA	CASSSGTLAYNEQLF	TGTGCCAGCAGCTCCGGGACCCTGGCCTACAATGAGCAGCTCTTC
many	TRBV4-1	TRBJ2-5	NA	CASSPRSQQETQYF	TGCGCCAGCAGCCCCAGATCCCAGCAAGAGACCCAGTACTTC
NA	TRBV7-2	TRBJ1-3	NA	CASSLSTVNSGNTIYF	TGTGCCAGCAGCCTCTCGACAGTCAACTCTGGAAACACCATATATTTT
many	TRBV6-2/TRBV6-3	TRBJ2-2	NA	CASKSDSNTGELFF	TGTGCCAGCAAGAGCGACAGTAACACCGGGGAGCTGTTTTTT
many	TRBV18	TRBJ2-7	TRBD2	CASSPASGSYEQYF	TGTGCCAGCTCACCAGCTAGCGGGTCCTACGAGCAGTACTTC
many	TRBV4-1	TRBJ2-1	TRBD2	CASSQAGGQWSNEQFF	TGCGCCAGCAGCCAAGCGGGGGGGCAGTGGAGCAATGAGCAGTTCTTC
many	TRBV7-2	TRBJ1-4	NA	CASSLERGEKLFF	TGTGCCAGCAGCTTAGAGAGGGGTGAAAAACTGTTTTTT
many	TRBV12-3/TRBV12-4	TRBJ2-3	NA	CASSPILLGVGSTDTQYF	TGTGCCAGCAGTCCTATCCTATTGGGGGTAGGAAGCACAGATACGCAGTATTTT
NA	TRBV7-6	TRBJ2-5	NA	CASSPGGLYQETQYF	TGTGCCAGCAGCCCTGGGGGCTTGTACCAAGAGACCCAGTACTTC
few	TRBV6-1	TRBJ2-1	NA	CASSEMTGSYNEQFF	TGTGCCAGCAGTGAAATGACAGGCTCCTACAATGAGCAGTTCTTC
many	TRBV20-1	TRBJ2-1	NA	CSTPGQPVDEQFF	TGCAGTACCCCGGGCCAGCCCGTCGATGAGCAGTTCTTC
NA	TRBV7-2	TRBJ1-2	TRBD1	CASSFTGAPYGYTF	TGTGCCAGCAGCTTCACAGGGGCGCCCTATGGCTACACCTTC
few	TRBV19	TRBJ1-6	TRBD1	CASSLDRGLDSPLHF	TGTGCCAGTAGTTTGGACAGGGGATTGGATTCACCCCTCCACTTT
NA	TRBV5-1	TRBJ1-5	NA	CASSLFPGGNQPQHF	TGCGCCAGCAGCTTGTTCCCGGGCGGCAATCAGCCCCAGCATTTT
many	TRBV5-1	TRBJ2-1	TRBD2	CASSSGTIEPSEQFF	TGCGCCAGCAGCTCGGGGACTATAGAGCCAAGTGAGCAGTTCTTC
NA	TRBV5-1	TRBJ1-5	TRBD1	CASSPGGSNQPQHF	TGCGCCAGCAGCCCAGGGGGGTCCAATCAGCCCCAGCATTTT
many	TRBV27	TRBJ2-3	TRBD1	CASRRQGSSDTQYF	TGTGCCAGCAGGCGACAGGGTAGTTCGGATACGCAGTATTTT
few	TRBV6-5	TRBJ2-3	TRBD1	CASSRRQGGTDTQYF	TGTGCCAGCAGTAGACGACAGGGTGGTACAGATACGCAGTATTTT
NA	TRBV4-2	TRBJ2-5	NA	CASSLGLGQETQYF	TGTGCCAGCAGCCTAGGACTCGGCCAAGAGACCCAGTACTTC
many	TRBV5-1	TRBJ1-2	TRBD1	CASSLVSPGTASGYTF	TGCGCCAGCAGCTTGGTGTCCCCCGGGACAGCAAGTGGCTACACCTTC
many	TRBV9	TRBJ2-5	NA	CASSVGAEQETQYF	TGTGCCAGCAGCGTAGGAGCGGAGCAAGAGACCCAGTACTTC
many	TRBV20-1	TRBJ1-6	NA	CSARPDAAAFNSPLHF	TGCAGTGCTAGACCCGACGCGGCCGCATTTAATTCACCCCTCCACTTT
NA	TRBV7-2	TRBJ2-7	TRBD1	CASSSVRTGSYEQYF	TGTGCCAGCAGCTCGGTTCGGACAGGCTCCTACGAGCAGTACTTC
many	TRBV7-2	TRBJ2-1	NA	CASSTYQGQQFF	TGTGCCAGCAGCACATACCAGGGGCAGCAGTTCTTC
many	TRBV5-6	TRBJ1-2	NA	CASSLPRAANYGYTF	TGTGCCAGCAGCTTGCCCCGCGCGGCTAACTATGGCTACACCTTC
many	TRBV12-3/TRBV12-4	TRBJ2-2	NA	CASSLASPGELFF	TGTGCCAGCAGTTTAGCGTCTCCCGGGGAGCTGTTTTTT
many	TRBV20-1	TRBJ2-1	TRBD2	CSADLTSGGYNEQFF	TGCAGTGCTGACCTGACTAGCGGGGGGTACAATGAGCAGTTCTTC
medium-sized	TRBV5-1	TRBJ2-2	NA	CASSLYQTNTGELFF	TGCGCCAGCAGCTTGTACCAGACGAACACCGGGGAGCTGTTTTTT
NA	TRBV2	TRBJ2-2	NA	CASRTPAAGELFF	TGTGCCAGCAGGACCCCTGCCGCCGGGGAGCTGTTTTTT